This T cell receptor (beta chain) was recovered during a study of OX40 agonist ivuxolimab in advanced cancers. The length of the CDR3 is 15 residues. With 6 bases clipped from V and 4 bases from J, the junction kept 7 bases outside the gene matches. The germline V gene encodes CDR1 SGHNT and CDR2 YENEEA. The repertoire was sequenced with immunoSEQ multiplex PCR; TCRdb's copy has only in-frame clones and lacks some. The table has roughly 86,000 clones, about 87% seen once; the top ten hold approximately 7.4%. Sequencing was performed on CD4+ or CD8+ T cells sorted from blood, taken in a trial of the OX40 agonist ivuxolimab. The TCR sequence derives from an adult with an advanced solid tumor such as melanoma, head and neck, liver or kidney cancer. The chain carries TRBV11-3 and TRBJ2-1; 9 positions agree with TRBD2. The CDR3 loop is CASRPGTSTYNEQFF. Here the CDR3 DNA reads TGTGCCAGCAGGCCCGGGACTAGCACGTACAATGAGCAGTTCTTC.